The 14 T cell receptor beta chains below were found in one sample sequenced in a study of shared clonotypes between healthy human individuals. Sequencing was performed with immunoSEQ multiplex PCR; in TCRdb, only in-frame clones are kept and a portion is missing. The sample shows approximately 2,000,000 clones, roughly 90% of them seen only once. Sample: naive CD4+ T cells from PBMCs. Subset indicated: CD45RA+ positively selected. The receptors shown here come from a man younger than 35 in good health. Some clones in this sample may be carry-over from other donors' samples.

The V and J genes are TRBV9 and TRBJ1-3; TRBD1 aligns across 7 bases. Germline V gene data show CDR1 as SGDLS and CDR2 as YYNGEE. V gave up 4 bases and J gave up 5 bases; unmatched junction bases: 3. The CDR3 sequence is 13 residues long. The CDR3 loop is CASSLGGRNTIYF. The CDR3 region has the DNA TGTGCCAGCAGCTTAGGGGGCCGAAACACCATATATTTT.

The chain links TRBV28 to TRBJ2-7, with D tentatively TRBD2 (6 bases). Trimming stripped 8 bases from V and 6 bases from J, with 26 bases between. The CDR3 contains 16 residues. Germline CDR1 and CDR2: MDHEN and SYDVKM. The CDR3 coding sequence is TGTGCCAGCGGATCTTACGGGGGAAGAGCGGGTCTCGAGCAGTACTTC. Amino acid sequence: CASGSYGGRAGLEQYF.

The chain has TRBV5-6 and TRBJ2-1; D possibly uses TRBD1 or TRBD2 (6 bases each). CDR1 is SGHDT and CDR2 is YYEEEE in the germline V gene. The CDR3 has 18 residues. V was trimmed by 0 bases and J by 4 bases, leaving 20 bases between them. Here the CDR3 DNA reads TGTGCCAGCAGCTTGGGGCCGGGGGCTCCCCCCCCATACAATGAGCAGTTCTTC. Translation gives CASSLGPGAPPPYNEQFF.

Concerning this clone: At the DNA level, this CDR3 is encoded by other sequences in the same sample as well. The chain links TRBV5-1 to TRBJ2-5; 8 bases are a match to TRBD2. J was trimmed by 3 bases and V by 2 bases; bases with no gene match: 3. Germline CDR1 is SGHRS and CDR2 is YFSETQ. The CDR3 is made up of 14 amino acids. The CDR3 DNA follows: TGCGCCAGCAGCTTATCAGCGGGAGAAGAGACCCAGTACTTC. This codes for CASSLSAGEETQYF.

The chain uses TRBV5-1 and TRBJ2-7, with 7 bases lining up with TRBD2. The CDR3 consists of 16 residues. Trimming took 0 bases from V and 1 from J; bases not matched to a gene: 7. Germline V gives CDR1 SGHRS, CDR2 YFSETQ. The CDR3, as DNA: TGCGCCAGCAGCTTGGGTGTGTTCGGGGGGTCCTACGAGCAGTACTTC. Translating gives CASSLGVFGGSYEQYF.

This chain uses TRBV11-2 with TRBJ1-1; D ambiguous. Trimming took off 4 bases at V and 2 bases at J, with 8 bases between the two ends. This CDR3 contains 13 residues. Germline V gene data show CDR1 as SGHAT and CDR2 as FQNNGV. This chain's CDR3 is CASSSPSNTEAFF. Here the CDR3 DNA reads TGTGCCAGCAGCTCTCCAAGTAACACTGAAGCTTTCTTT.

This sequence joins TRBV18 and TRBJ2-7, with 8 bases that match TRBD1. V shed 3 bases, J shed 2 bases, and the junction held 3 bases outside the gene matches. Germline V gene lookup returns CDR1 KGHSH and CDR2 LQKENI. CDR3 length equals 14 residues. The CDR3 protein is CASSPTGVTYEQYF. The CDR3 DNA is TGTGCCAGCTCACCGACAGGGGTCACCTACGAGCAGTACTTC.

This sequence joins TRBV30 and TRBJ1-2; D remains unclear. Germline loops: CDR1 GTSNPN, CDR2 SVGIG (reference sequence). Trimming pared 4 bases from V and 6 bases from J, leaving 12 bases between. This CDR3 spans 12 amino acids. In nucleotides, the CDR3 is TGTGCCTGGACAAGGGCGGAGAATGGCTACACCTTC. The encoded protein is CAWTRAENGYTF.

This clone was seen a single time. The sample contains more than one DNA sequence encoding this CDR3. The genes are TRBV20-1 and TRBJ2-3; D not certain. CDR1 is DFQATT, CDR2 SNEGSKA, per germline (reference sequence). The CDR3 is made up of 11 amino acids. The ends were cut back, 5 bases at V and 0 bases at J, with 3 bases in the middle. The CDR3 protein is CSARSTDTQYF. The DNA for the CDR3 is TGCAGTGCTCGCAGCACAGATACGCAGTATTTT.

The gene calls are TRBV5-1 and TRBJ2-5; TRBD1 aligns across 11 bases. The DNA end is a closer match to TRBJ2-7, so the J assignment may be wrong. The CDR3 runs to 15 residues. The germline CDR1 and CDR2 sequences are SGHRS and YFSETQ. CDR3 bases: TGCGCCAGCAGCTCTGGACAGGGGGCCACCTACGAGCAGTACTTC. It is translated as CASSSGQGATYEQYF.

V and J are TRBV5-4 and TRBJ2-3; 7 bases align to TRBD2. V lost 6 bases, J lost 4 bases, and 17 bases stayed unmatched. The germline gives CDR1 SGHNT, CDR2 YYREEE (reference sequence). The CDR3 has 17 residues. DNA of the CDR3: TGTGCCAGCAAGCTTGGTATCGGCGGGAGAGGCGCAGATACGCAGTATTTT. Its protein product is CASKLGIGGRGADTQYF. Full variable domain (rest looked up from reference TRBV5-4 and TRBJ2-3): ETGVTQSPTHLIKTRGQQVTLRCSSQSGHNTVSWYQQALGQGPQFIFQYYREEENGRGNFPPRFSGLQFPNYSSELNVNALELDDSALYLCASKLGIGGRGADTQYFGPGTRLTVL.

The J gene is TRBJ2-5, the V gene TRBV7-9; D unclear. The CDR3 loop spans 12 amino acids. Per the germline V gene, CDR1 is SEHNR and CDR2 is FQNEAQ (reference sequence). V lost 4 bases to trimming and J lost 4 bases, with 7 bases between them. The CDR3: CASSWNTETQYF. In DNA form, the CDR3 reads TGTGCCAGCAGCTGGAACACAGAGACCCAGTACTTC.

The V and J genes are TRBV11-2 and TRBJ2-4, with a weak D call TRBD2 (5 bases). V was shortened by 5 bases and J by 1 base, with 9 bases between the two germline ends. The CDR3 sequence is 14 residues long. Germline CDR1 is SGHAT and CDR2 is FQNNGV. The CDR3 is CASSAWRAKNIQYF. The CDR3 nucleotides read TGTGCCAGCAGCGCCTGGAGGGCCAAAAACATTCAGTACTTC.

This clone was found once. The CDR3 DNA reads TGTGCCAGCACCTTACTGACAGGGCCTAGCACAGATACGCAGTATTTT. This encodes CASTLLTGPSTDTQYF. The J gene is TRBJ2-3, the V gene TRBV9; 7 positions agree with TRBD1. Germline-derived CDR1 and CDR2 are SGDLS and YYNGEE. Losses at the gene ends were 6 bases for V and 0 bases for J; bases not matched to a gene: 10. CDR3 size: 16 residues. Supplemented by reference TRBV9 and TRBJ2-3, the full variable domain reads DSGVTQTPKHLITATGQRVTLRCSPRSGDLSVYWYQQSLDQGLQFLIQYYNGEERAKGNILERFSAQQFPDLHSELNLSSLELGDSALYFCASTLLTGPSTDTQYFGPGTRLTVL.